These T cell receptor beta chains were read from a single sample in a study of T cell changes during pregnancy in multiple sclerosis. The table came from immunoSEQ multiplex PCR; TCRdb's copy has only in-frame clones and leaves some out. The sample records 79,000 or so clones, more than 85% being singletons. This sample comprised peripheral blood, obtained in the first trimester of pregnancy. These receptor sequences come from a female donor in good health, enrolled as a control in a pregnancy study. Each CDR3 is given with its conserved first and last residue. D genes are given only for firm matches. Clone size appears in some rows only: once, few, many, or a class for an expanded clone.

TRBV11-2	.	TRBJ2-1	TRBD2	CASSFSSGGEQFF	TGTGCCAGCAGCTTCTCTAGCGGCGGTGAGCAGTTCTTC
TRBV14	once	TRBJ1-4	.	CASSQDQPGFRGEKLFF	TGTGCCAGCAGCCAAGATCAACCCGGGTTTCGAGGAGAAAAACTGTTTTTT
TRBV7-2	.	TRBJ2-3	.	CASSLEGAPSTDTQYF	TGTGCCAGCAGCTTAGAAGGAGCCCCTAGCACAGATACGCAGTATTTT
TRBV2	few	TRBJ1-5	.	CASKAGDQPQHF	TGTGCCTCTAAGGCCGGAGACCAGCCCCAGCATTTT
TRBV2	.	TRBJ1-4	TRBD1	CASSKGGADEKLFF	TGTGCCAGCAGTAAAGGGGGCGCGGATGAAAAACTGTTTTTT
TRBV4-1	.	TRBJ2-7	.	CASSTAHSYEQYF	TGCGCCAGCAGCACAGCACACTCCTACGAGCAGTACTTC
TRBV6-1	.	TRBJ1-2	TRBD1	CASSESLGQGFGYTF	TGTGCCAGCAGTGAATCCCTTGGACAGGGCTTCGGCTACACCTTC
TRBV7-2	.	TRBJ2-1	.	CASSLSLNEQFF	TGTGCCAGCAGCTTATCCCTCAATGAGCAGTTCTTC
TRBV7-3	.	TRBJ2-1	.	CASSTVDLQLSSYNEQFF	TGTGCCAGCAGCACAGTAGACCTCCAACTCAGCTCCTACAATGAGCAGTTCTTC
TRBV6-1	.	TRBJ1-2	.	CASLWPGGGYGYTF	TGTGCCAGCTTATGGCCGGGGGGCGGCTATGGCTACACCTTC
TRBV5-6	.	TRBJ2-1	TRBD2	CASSLRGTSGSYNEQFF	TGTGCCAGCAGCTTGAGGGGAACTAGCGGCAGTTACAATGAGCAGTTCTTC
TRBV7-9	few	TRBJ1-4	.	CASSFSTTNEKLFF	TGTGCCAGCAGCTTCTCTACAACTAATGAAAAACTGTTTTTT
TRBV21-1	.	TRBJ1-5	.	CASSKSGERRGRYSNQPQHF	TGTGCCAGCAGCAAAAGTGGGGAGAGGCGCGGACGTTATAGCAATCAGCCCCAGCATTTT
TRBV5-6	.	TRBJ1-4	TRBD1	CASSLGYQGAEKLFF	TGTGCCAGCAGCTTGGGGTATCAGGGGGCAGAAAAACTGTTTTTT
TRBV14	few	TRBJ1-2	.	CASSNNVRGGYTF	TGTGCCAGCAGCAACAACGTCAGGGGAGGCTACACCTTC
TRBV20-1	.	TRBJ2-7	.	CSAFQGPEQYF	TGCAGTGCTTTTCAGGGGCCCGAGCAGTACTTC
TRBV7-2	.	TRBJ2-7	TRBD2	CASSPPTSGGARSYEQYF	TGTGCCAGCAGCCCCCCGACTAGCGGGGGGGCCCGCTCCTACGAGCAGTACTTC
TRBV9	once	TRBJ1-1	.	CASSVAGDPEAFF	TGTGCCAGCAGCGTAGCAGGGGACCCTGAAGCTTTCTTT
TRBV4-3	.	TRBJ2-1	TRBD1	CASSQRRQGTFDNEQFF	TGCGCCAGCAGCCAGCGCCGACAGGGGACCTTCGACAATGAGCAGTTCTTC
TRBV19	.	TRBJ1-1	TRBD1	CASSMDVRTGTEAFF	TGTGCCAGTAGTATGGATGTCAGGACAGGCACTGAAGCTTTCTTT
TRBV7-3	.	TRBJ2-7	.	CASSRDTYYEQYF	TGTGCCAGCAGCCGGGACACCTACTACGAGCAGTACTTC
TRBV5-5	.	TRBJ1-1	.	CASSLVGGPVSPEAFF	TGTGCCAGCAGCTTGGTGGGGGGGCCGGTCAGTCCTGAAGCTTTCTTT
TRBV27	.	TRBJ1-2	TRBD1	CASSLTGGIGYTF	TGTGCCAGCAGTCTGACAGGGGGGATAGGCTACACCTTC
TRBV18	.	TRBJ2-7	.	CASSPERGTYEQYF	TGTGCCAGCTCACCAGAGAGGGGGACCTACGAGCAGTACTTC
TRBV28	.	TRBJ1-5	TRBD1	CASSLTTGGSNQPQHF	TGTGCCAGCAGTTTAACTACAGGGGGCAGCAATCAGCCCCAGCATTTT
TRBV6-5	.	TRBJ1-5	.	CASSLHRSNQPQHF	TGTGCCAGCAGTTTACATCGTAGCAATCAGCCCCAGCATTTT
TRBV4-1	.	TRBJ2-3	.	CASSQDLGDTQYF	TGCGCCAGCAGCCAAGATCTAGGAGATACGCAGTATTTT
TRBV28	.	TRBJ1-1	.	CASSLGQILEAFF	TGTGCCAGCAGTTTAGGGCAGATTCTTGAAGCTTTCTTT
TRBV7-2	once	TRBJ2-5	TRBD2	CASSLGTSGGLGETQYF	TGTGCCAGCAGCTTAGGGACTAGCGGGGGGTTAGGAGAGACCCAGTACTTC
TRBV2	.	TRBJ2-7	TRBD1	CASSWTGGPYEQYF	TGTGCCAGCAGTTGGACAGGGGGCCCCTACGAGCAGTACTTC
TRBV7-9	.	TRBJ2-7	TRBD1	CASSLAFGQVGEQYF	TGTGCCAGCAGCTTAGCCTTCGGACAGGTGGGCGAGCAGTACTTC
TRBV5-1	.	TRBJ2-1	TRBD1	CASSFRAGGNNEQFF	TGCGCCAGCAGCTTTCGGGCAGGGGGCAACAATGAGCAGTTCTTC
TRBV6-1	.	TRBJ2-7	.	CASAPGIWDEQYF	TGTGCCAGCGCACCGGGAATCTGGGACGAGCAGTACTTC
TRBV5-5	.	TRBJ1-5	.	CASSLFMEEQPQHF	TGTGCCAGCAGCTTGTTTATGGAGGAGCAGCCCCAGCATTTT
TRBV6-6	.	TRBJ2-1	.	CASSPDPGAYNEQFF	TGTGCCAGCAGCCCAGACCCAGGGGCTTACAATGAGCAGTTCTTC